Below, 14 T cell receptor beta chains from the same sample are listed, as sequenced in a study of sequential checkpoint blockade in melanoma. Treatment here: randomized to nivolumab then ipilimumab (arm A) or the reverse (arm B). The protocol was immunoSEQ multiplex PCR, while the TCRdb copy is restricted to in-frame clones and leaves out a portion. The table has 14,000 or so clones, around three quarters seen once; the top ten hold roughly 31%. This sample comprised CD8+ T cells sorted from blood (inferred from file names), obtained from a patient given nivolumab and ipilimumab in sequence. The receptors originated from a human donor with melanoma.

The J gene is TRBJ2-5, the V gene TRBV20-1, with D perhaps TRBD1 (6 bases). The CDR3 runs to 11 residues. Trimming left V 4 bases short and J 4 bases short, with 7 bases between. The germline CDR1 and CDR2 sequences are DFQATT and SNEGSKA (reference sequence). The CDR3 region is CSATGAETQYF. CDR3 in DNA: TGCAGTGCTACAGGGGCAGAGACCCAGTACTTC.

The genes are TRBV5-8 and TRBJ2-1, with 8 nucleotides matching TRBD1. The CDR3 is 17 residues long. The junction had 13 bases not matched to a gene; V was cut back by 0 bases and J by 8 bases. CDR1 and CDR2 from the germline V gene are SGHTS and YDEGEE. The CDR3 region is CASSLGTGQGAGDEQFF. CDR3 DNA: TGTGCCAGCAGCTTGGGCACCGGGCAGGGGGCAGGGGATGAGCAGTTCTTC.

The chain couples TRBV27 to TRBJ2-7; no firm D call. Trimming stripped 5 bases from V and 0 bases from J, with 14 bases between. The CDR3 is 15 residues long. CDR1 is MNHEY, CDR2 SMNVEV, per germline (reference sequence). CDR3 nucleotides: TGTGCCAGCAGTGTTTTTCACAACGACTCCTACGAGCAGTACTTC. It is translated as CASSVFHNDSYEQYF.

The chain has TRBV9 and TRBJ1-2, with D tentatively TRBD1 (6 bases). CDR1 and CDR2 from the germline V gene are SGDLS and YYNGEE. The germline V and J ends were trimmed by 0 bases and 0 bases, with 12 bases remaining between them. CDR3 size: 16 residues. The CDR3: CASSVDRTASNYGYTF. CDR3 sequence (DNA): TGTGCCAGCAGCGTAGACAGGACAGCCTCTAACTATGGCTACACCTTC.

The chain combines TRBV11-2 with TRBJ1-2, with 7 bases that match TRBD1. The trim removed 4 bases at V and 5 bases at J, leaving 10 bases unmatched. This CDR3 region has 15 residues. Germline V gene sequence: CDR1 SGHAT, CDR2 FQNNGV. The CDR3 bases are TGTGCCAGCAGCTCCCAACCGGGACAGACTTATGGCTACACCTTC. Amino acid sequence: CASSSQPGQTYGYTF. Full variable domain (outside the CDR3, taken from reference TRBV11-2 and TRBJ1-2): EAGVAQSPRYKIIEKRQSVAFWCNPISGHATLYWYQQILGQGPKLLIQFQNNGVVDDSQLPKDRFSAERLKGVDSTLKIQPAKLEDSAVYLCASSSQPGQTYGYTFGSGTRLTVV.

A single count supports this clone. The chain combines TRBV27 with TRBJ1-1, with D tentatively TRBD1 (6 bases). Trimming pared 2 bases from V and 4 bases from J, leaving 14 bases between. This CDR3 spans 15 amino acids. Germline values: CDR1 MNHEY, CDR2 SMNVEV (reference sequence). In DNA, the CDR3 is TGTGCCAGCAGTTTACAGCCAGGGGTGACCACTGAAGCTTTCTTT. This encodes CASSLQPGVTTEAFF.

This chain joins TRBV9 and TRBJ2-3, with a weak D call TRBD1 (5 bases). Trimming removed 0 bases from V and 1 base from J, with 9 bases in between. CDR3 size: 15 residues. Looked up from germline, CDR1 is SGDLS and CDR2 is YYNGEE. CDR3 bases: TGTGCCAGCAGCGTAGCTGGGGCCGGCACAGATACGCAGTATTTT. This encodes CASSVAGAGTDTQYF.

The genes are TRBV6-5 and TRBJ2-1; D perhaps matches TRBD2 (6 bases). Trimming left V 6 bases short and J 5 bases short, with 17 bases between. CDR1 and CDR2 (germline): MNHEY, SVGAGI. This CDR3 spans 15 amino acids. The CDR3 sequence: CASRAGLWLDNEQFF. The CDR3 DNA sequence: TGTGCCAGCAGAGCGGGCCTTTGGTTGGACAATGAGCAGTTCTTC.

The chain has TRBV27 and TRBJ2-5, with D tentatively TRBD2 (5 bases). The CDR3 loop spans 15 amino acids. Per germline, CDR1 MNHEY and CDR2 SMNVEV (reference sequence). Trimming pared 0 bases from V and 4 bases from J, leaving 12 bases between. The CDR3 DNA follows: TGTGCCAGCAGTTTATCGATCGGGGAGTCAGAGACCCAGTACTTC. It encodes CASSLSIGESETQYF.

V usage is TRBV29-1 and J usage is TRBJ2-5; no reliable D call. Judging by the DNA end, TRBJ2-7 fits better; the J call may be wrong. Germline V lookup: CDR1 SQVTM, CDR2 ANQGSEA. The CDR3 contains 12 residues. CDR3 coding DNA: TGCAGCGTTGGGATTAGCCCCTACGAGCAGTACTTC. The encoded protein is CSVGISPYEQYF.

The chain recombines TRBV7-9 with TRBJ2-1, with 7 bases lining up with TRBD1. Trimming cost V 5 bases and J 1 base; bases outside gene matches: 2. The CDR3 contains 14 residues. CDR1 SEHNR and CDR2 FQNEAQ come from the germline V gene (reference sequence). Written as DNA, the CDR3 is TGTGCCAGCAGCCGACAGGGATCCTACAATGAGCAGTTCTTC. This encodes CASSRQGSYNEQFF.

The V and J genes are TRBV6-9 and TRBJ2-7, with D tentatively TRBD2 (5 bases). This CDR3 is built from 15 residues. V was trimmed by 4 bases and J by 5 bases, leaving 18 bases between them. Germline V gene lookup returns CDR1 MNHGY and CDR2 SVAAGI. As DNA, the CDR3 is TGTGCCAGCAGTTCAACCGGGAAACGAGACCACGAGCAGTACTTC. It codes for CASSSTGKRDHEQYF.

This chain connects TRBV4-1 to TRBJ2-7; possibly TRBD2 for D (7 bases). Germline loops: CDR1 MGHRA, CDR2 YSYEKL. With 0 bases removed from V and 2 bases from J, the gap between germline ends came to 11 bases. This CDR3 is built from 15 residues. CDR3 protein: CASSQDRGGPYEQYF. Written as DNA, the CDR3 is TGCGCCAGCAGCCAAGATAGGGGGGGGCCCTACGAGCAGTACTTC.

The V call is TRBV6-4, the J call TRBJ2-3, with TRBD1 matching over 12 bases. The CDR3 is 14 amino acids. V gave up 6 bases and J gave up 6 bases; unmatched junction bases: 4. Germline loops: CDR1 MRHNA, CDR2 SNTAGT. CDR3 DNA sequence: TGTGCCAGCAGCCCGGGACAGGGGGCGGATACGCAGTATTTT. It codes for CASSPGQGADTQYF.